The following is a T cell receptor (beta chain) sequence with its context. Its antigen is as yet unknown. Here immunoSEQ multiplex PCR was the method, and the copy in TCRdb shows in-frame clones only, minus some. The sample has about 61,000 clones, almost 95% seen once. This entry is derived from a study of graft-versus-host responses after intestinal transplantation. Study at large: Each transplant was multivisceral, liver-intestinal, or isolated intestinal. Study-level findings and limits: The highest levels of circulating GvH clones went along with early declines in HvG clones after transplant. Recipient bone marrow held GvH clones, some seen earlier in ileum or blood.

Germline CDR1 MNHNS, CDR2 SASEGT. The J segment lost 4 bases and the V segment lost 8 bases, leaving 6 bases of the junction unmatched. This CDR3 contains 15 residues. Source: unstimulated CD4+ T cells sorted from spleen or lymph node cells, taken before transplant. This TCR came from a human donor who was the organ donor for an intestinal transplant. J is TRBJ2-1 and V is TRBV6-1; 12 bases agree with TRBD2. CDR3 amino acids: CASHTTSGGYNEQFF. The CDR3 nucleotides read TGTGCCAGCCACACGACTAGCGGGGGATACAATGAGCAGTTCTTC.